These 25 T cell receptor beta chains were all obtained from the same sample, sequenced in a study of cytomegalovirus exposure and HLA in healthy donors. Primers included in the PCR were 60 Vbeta and 13 Jbeta primers. The data were produced by immunoSEQ multiplex PCR, yet TCRdb's version contains in-frame clones alone and is incomplete. The profile shows under 100,000 clones, 81% of them singletons. Sample: PBMCs. The receptors derive from a woman aged 70 to 79 in good health and CMV-seropositive.

The chain carries TRBV30 and TRBJ2-2; TRBD2 matches 10 bases. J gave up 6 bases and V 3 bases, and 13 bases lay outside the gene matches. CDR3 length equals 17 residues. In germline, CDR1 is GTSNPN, CDR2 SVGIG (reference sequence). The CDR3 spells CAWRASGSFNPPGELFF. The CDR3 DNA is TGTGCCTGGAGGGCTAGCGGGAGCTTTAACCCCCCCGGGGAGCTGTTTTTT.

V is TRBV19 and J is TRBJ1-6; D unresolved. From germline, CDR1 is LNHDA and CDR2 SQIVND (reference sequence). Trimming took off 3 bases at V and 6 bases at J, with 12 bases between the two ends. CDR3 length: 15 amino acids. CDR3 in amino acids: CASSIGQIFNSPLHF. For the CDR3, the DNA is TGTGCCAGTAGTATTGGCCAGATTTTTAATTCACCCCTCCACTTT. The full variable domain, in which reference TRBV19 and TRBJ1-6 provide the parts outside the CDR3, is DGGITQSPKYLFRKEGQNVTLSCEQNLNHDAMYWYRQDPGQGLRLIYYSQIVNDFQKGDIAEGYSVSREKKESFPLTVTSAQKNPTAFYLCASSIGQIFNSPLHFGNGTRLTVT.

The CDR3 is CASSRGQVSSYEQYF. As DNA, the CDR3 is TGTGCCAGCAGCCGCGGACAGGTGAGCTCCTACGAGCAGTACTTC. The chain has TRBV11-3 and TRBJ2-7, with 7 bases fitting TRBD1. The CDR3 is made up of 15 amino acids. Germline lookup yields CDR1 SGHNT and CDR2 YENEEA. V was clipped by 5 bases and J by 0 bases; unmatched bases: 7.

The chain employs TRBV5-1 and TRBJ2-1; 7 bases are a match to TRBD1. The CDR3 contains 16 residues. Germline-derived CDR1 and CDR2 are SGHRS and YFSETQ. The V gene end was trimmed by 4 bases and the J gene end by 2 bases; junction bases not matched to a gene: 9. CDR3 coding DNA: TGCGCCAGCAGCCCTACTTGGGACAGCCCCTACAATGAGCAGTTCTTC. It specifies CASSPTWDSPYNEQFF.

V usage is TRBV7-2 and J usage is TRBJ2-7, with TRBD1 identical over 7 bases. Germline V gives CDR1 SGHTA, CDR2 FQGNSA. The trim removed 4 bases at V and 9 bases at J, leaving 9 bases unmatched. The CDR3 runs to 13 residues. The CDR3 reads CASSSTSQGVQYF. Here the CDR3 DNA reads TGTGCCAGCAGCTCTACCTCCCAGGGGGTGCAGTACTTC.

The chain joins TRBV11-2 to TRBJ2-3, with TRBD2 identical over 9 bases. This CDR3 is 16 amino acids long. V dropped 6 bases and J dropped 4; count of bases not matched to a gene: 11. Germline V lookup: CDR1 SGHAT, CDR2 FQNNGV. Written as DNA, the CDR3 is TGTGCCAGCAGTAATGGGCGGGAGGGCCGCGCAGATACGCAGTATTTT. Translation gives CASSNGREGRADTQYF.

This chain uses TRBV7-9 with TRBJ2-3; 9 bases align to TRBD1. Germline values: CDR1 SEHNR, CDR2 FQNEAQ (reference sequence). J gave up 8 bases and V 5 bases, and 17 bases lay outside the gene matches. The CDR3 length is 17 residues. CDR3 bases: TGTGCCAGCAGCAAATACGCCGGTACAGGGGGCGGTTCTACGCAGTATTTT. This encodes CASSKYAGTGGGSTQYF.

This chain connects TRBV6-5 to TRBJ1-5, with a possible D match to TRBD1 (5 bases). CDR3 length equals 14 residues. V gave up 6 bases and J gave up 6 bases, with 15 bases separating them. Germline V gene lookup returns CDR1 MNHEY and CDR2 SVGAGI. The CDR3 DNA is TGTGCCAGCAGCGCCCGGGGGAGGGTTCAGCCCCAGCATTTT. Translation: CASSARGRVQPQHF.

The rearrangement joins TRBV9 to TRBJ1-2; TRBD1 might be the D (5 bases). Germline values: CDR1 SGDLS, CDR2 YYNGEE. The CDR3 covers 16 residues. The V end lost 2 bases, the J end lost 4 bases, and 18 bases lay between the germline ends. Here the CDR3 DNA reads TGTGCCAGCAGCGTTTACGGTCGGTCCGGGGGCTATGGCTACACCTTC. Translation gives CASSVYGRSGGYGYTF.

The rearrangement joins TRBV9 to TRBJ2-1, with 9 bases lining up with TRBD1. The CDR3 is 15 amino acids. The J segment lost 10 bases and the V segment lost 4 bases, leaving 12 bases of the junction unmatched. CDR1 and CDR2 (germline): SGDLS, YYNGEE. In DNA, the CDR3 is TGTGCCAGCAGCCCCGAGGACCGGACAGGGGAAGAGCAGTTCTTC. Encoded protein: CASSPEDRTGEEQFF.

Comments on this clone: The junction shows a germline mismatch at one end, possibly a read error. This chain links TRBV7-3 with TRBJ2-1, with 8 bases lining up with TRBD2. There are 17 residues in the CDR3. Germline assignment: CDR1 SGHTA and CDR2 FQGTGA. As DNA, the CDR3 is TGTGCCAGCAGCTTAGGTCCAGCGGGAGATCGGTACAGTGAGCAGTTCTTC. Amino acid sequence: CASSLGPAGDRYSEQFF.

This chain joins TRBV29-1 and TRBJ2-3, with TRBD2 matching 9 bases. Losses at the gene ends were 4 bases for V and 2 bases for J; bases not matched to a gene: 7. CDR3 length: 15 amino acids. Germline values: CDR1 SQVTM, CDR2 ANQGSEA. The CDR3 DNA reads TGCAGCGTTGTCCTAGCGGGATTTCTCACAGATACGCAGTATTTT. This translates into CSVVLAGFLTDTQYF.

This rearrangement joins TRBV5-1 to TRBJ1-2; the D is unclear. The V end was cut by 6 bases, the J end by 2 bases, with 8 bases between. CDR3 length: 12 residues. Germline V gene data show CDR1 as SGHRS and CDR2 as YFSETQ. As DNA, the CDR3 is TGCGCCAGCACGGAGGGAAACTATGGCTACACCTTC. Protein product: CASTEGNYGYTF.

Regarding this clone: Other DNA sequences within the sample encode an identical CDR3. The chain joins TRBV7-3 to TRBJ1-3; D might be TRBD1 (5 bases). The CDR3 spans 14 residues. V was pared by 1 base and J by 4 bases, with 8 bases between. Germline loops: CDR1 SGHTA, CDR2 FQGTGA. CDR3 coding DNA: TGTGCCAGCAGCTTAAGCGGGACCGGAAACACCATATATTTT. It yields the protein CASSLSGTGNTIYF.

The chain uses TRBV18 and TRBJ1-1, with 8 bases aligning to TRBD1. The CDR3 is 13 amino acids. The germline V gene has CDR1 KGHSH and CDR2 LQKENI. V lost 2 bases, J lost 4 bases, and 0 bases stayed unmatched. CDR3 loop: CASSPGQGTEAFF. Written as DNA, the CDR3 is TGTGCCAGCTCACCAGGACAGGGCACTGAAGCTTTCTTT. Based on the CDR3 plus reference TRBV18 and TRBJ1-1, the full variable domain is NAGVMQNPRHLVRRRGQEARLRCSPMKGHSHVYWYRQLPEEGLKFMVYLQKENIIDESGMPKERFSAEFPKEGPSILRIQQVVRGDSAAYFCASSPGQGTEAFFGQGTRLTVV.

This clone has only a few counts. CDR3 DNA sequence: TGTGCCAGCAGCTTATCCGGGAGGGCCGGGGAGCTGTTTTTT. Translating it yields CASSLSGRAGELFF. The J gene is TRBJ2-2, the V gene TRBV7-9; 8 nucleotides align to TRBD2. Germline CDR1 reads SEHNR; CDR2 reads FQNEAQ (reference sequence). Trimming cost V 2 bases and J 6 bases; bases outside gene matches: 2. This CDR3 is 14 amino acids long.

This rearrangement joins TRBV12-2 to TRBJ2-7; the table's D call, TRBD2, was not checked against the DNA. TRBV12-2 is flagged as a pseudogene. The CDR3 totals 17 residues. Here the CDR3 reads CASRLAGGTSVIYEQYF. For the CDR3, the DNA is TGTGCAAGTCGCTTAGCGGGGGGGACTAGCGTAATCTACGAGCAGTACTTC.

The V gene is TRBV5-6, the J gene TRBJ1-2; TRBD1 matches at 7 bases. V trimming: 3 bases; J trimming: 1 base; junction bases outside the gene matches: 6. CDR3 length: 15 amino acids. Germline CDR1 reads SGHDT; CDR2 reads YYEEEE. CDR3: CASSSSGTDNYGYTF. In DNA, the CDR3 is TGTGCCAGCAGCTCGTCCGGGACAGATAACTATGGCTACACCTTC.

The chain has TRBV10-1 and TRBJ1-1; D is perhaps TRBD1 (6 bases). This CDR3 comprises 13 residues. The V end was cut by 6 bases, the J end by 1 base, with 9 bases between. Germline V gene data show CDR1 as WNHNN and CDR2 as SYGVQD (reference sequence). The CDR3 is CASSQGKNTEAFF. CDR3 bases: TGCGCCAGCAGCCAGGGGAAGAACACTGAAGCTTTCTTT.

Only a few counts were recorded for this clone. The chain recombines TRBV5-1 with TRBJ2-1; TRBD2 aligns across 11 bases. V gave up 0 bases and J gave up 9 bases; unmatched junction bases: 5. The germline V gene has CDR1 SGHRS and CDR2 YFSETQ. This CDR3 region has 15 residues. DNA for the CDR3: TGCGCCAGCAGCTTGGGGCTAGCGGGAGGAAGTGAGCAGTTCTTC. It codes for CASSLGLAGGSEQFF.

The chain couples TRBV7-2 to TRBJ2-5, with D maybe TRBD2 (6 bases). The V end lost 5 bases, the J end lost 6 bases, and 28 bases lay between the germline ends. Germline V gives CDR1 SGHTA, CDR2 FQGNSA. The CDR3 has 18 residues. As DNA, the CDR3 is TGTGCCAGCAGCCCAAGGGGTTCTCGGCGGGATATTACAAAGACCCAGTACTTC. This gives the protein CASSPRGSRRDITKTQYF.

The CDR3 here is CASSLSMSVAGANVLTF. CDR3 in DNA: TGCGCCAGCAGCTTGTCCATGTCGGTTGCTGGGGCCAACGTCCTGACTTTC. The V and J genes are TRBV5-1 and TRBJ2-6; D unclear. The length of the CDR3 is 17 residues. The V and J ends lost 1 base and 2 bases respectively, with 13 bases between them. The germline gives CDR1 SGHRS, CDR2 YFSETQ.

The chain uses TRBV11-2 and TRBJ2-7; D is undetermined. Germline CDR1 is SGHAT and CDR2 is FQNNGV. The germline V and J ends were trimmed by 5 bases and 6 bases, with 17 bases remaining between them. CDR3 length: 14 residues. CDR3 sequence reads: CASSPKISPGEQYF. For the CDR3, the DNA is TGTGCCAGCAGCCCAAAGATATCCCCGGGCGAGCAGTACTTC.

The CDR3 here is CASSPGQGGQETQYF. DNA of the CDR3: TGCGCCAGCAGCCCGGGACAAGGGGGACAAGAGACCCAGTACTTC. The J gene is TRBJ2-5, the V gene TRBV5-1, with D tentatively TRBD1 (6 bases). The CDR3 has 15 residues. Germline CDR1 and CDR2: SGHRS and YFSETQ. Trimming pared 4 bases from V and 2 bases from J, leaving 15 bases between.

This chain links TRBV25-1 with TRBJ2-7, with 9 nucleotides matching TRBD2. Germline V gives CDR1 MGHDK, CDR2 SYGVNS. V gave up 3 bases and J gave up 4 bases; unmatched junction bases: 13. The CDR3 contains 17 residues. The CDR3 reads CASSDPSGGRASYEQYF. The CDR3 nucleotides are TGTGCCAGCAGTGATCCTTCTGGCGGGAGGGCCTCATACGAGCAGTACTTC.